The rows below give T cell receptor beta chains drawn from one sample of a study of blood T cells in healthy people across ages. A single record per CDR3 protein comes from TCRdb applying MiXCR to the 5' RACE reads. The data show fewer than 900,000 distinct CDR3 sequences, around half seen once. Sequenced: blood. These receptors all stem from an older woman in good health. CDR3s include the opening cysteine and the closing phenylalanine or tryptophan. D genes are given only for firm matches. Clone size appears in some rows only: once, few, many, or a class for an expanded clone.

>NA|TRBV12-3/TRBV12-4|TRBJ2-1|TRBD1
CASSFVTGGNDEQFF
TGTGCCAGCAGTTTTGTGACAGGGGGTAACGATGAGCAGTTCTTC
>NA|TRBV7-3|TRBJ1-1|TRBD1
CASSPTGFEAFF
TGTGCCAGCAGCCCGACAGGGTTTGAAGCTTTCTTT
>NA|TRBV29-1|TRBJ1-4|NA
CSVVGGDKSNEKLFF
TGCAGCGTTGTGGGAGGAGATAAGAGTAATGAAAAACTGTTTTTT
>NA|TRBV7-2|TRBJ2-4|NA
CASSLARGGAKNIQYF
TGTGCCAGCAGCTTGGCCAGGGGAGGGGCCAAAAACATTCAGTACTTC
>few|TRBV27|TRBJ2-5|TRBD2
CASSRTSGSGETQYF
TGTGCCAGCAGTCGGACTAGCGGGAGTGGGGAGACCCAGTACTTC
>few|TRBV6-1|TRBJ1-1|NA
CASRWAGTEAFF
TGTGCCAGCAGGTGGGCGGGAACTGAAGCTTTCTTT
>NA|TRBV11-1|TRBJ2-5|TRBD2
CASSPLQSSGRKETQYF
TGTGCCAGCAGCCCGCTTCAGAGCAGCGGGAGAAAAGAGACCCAGTACTTC
>NA|TRBV7-2|TRBJ1-5|NA
CASSKGGSLVAQHF
TGTGCCAGCAGCAAAGGGGGGTCTCTAGTGGCCCAGCATTTT
>NA|TRBV18|TRBJ2-7|NA
CASSPLGGQSYEQYF
TGTGCCAGCTCACCCTTAGGAGGCCAATCCTACGAGCAGTACTTC
>few|TRBV27|TRBJ2-1|NA
CASSLDGVNEQFF
TGTGCCAGCAGTTTAGATGGAGTCAATGAGCAGTTCTTC
>few|TRBV12-3/TRBV12-4|TRBJ2-7|TRBD2
CASALRREAPHEQYF
TGTGCCAGCGCCCTAAGGCGGGAGGCCCCCCACGAGCAGTACTTC
>NA|TRBV5-5|TRBJ2-1|NA
CASSLVPGDSYNEQFF
TGTGCCAGCAGCTTGGTGCCAGGGGACTCCTACAATGAGCAGTTCTTC
>NA|TRBV10-3|TRBJ2-5|TRBD2
CAISESGGERPQETQYF
TGTGCCATCAGTGAGTCGGGGGGGGAGCGACCTCAAGAGACCCAGTACTTC
>NA|TRBV7-9|TRBJ2-1|NA
CASSLGERHEQFF
TGTGCCAGCAGCTTAGGGGAGCGGCACGAGCAGTTCTTC
>many|TRBV25-1|TRBJ2-5|NA
CASSVETGLETQYF
TGTGCCAGCAGTGTAGAAACAGGGTTGGAGACCCAGTACTTC
>few|TRBV6-1|TRBJ2-7|NA
CASSEGLLYEQYF
TGTGCCAGCAGTGAAGGACTACTGTACGAGCAGTACTTC
>NA|TRBV2|TRBJ2-6|NA
CASSNRGPGANVLTF
TGTGCCAGCAGTAACCGGGGGCCTGGGGCCAACGTCCTGACTTTC
>NA|TRBV18|TRBJ2-1|TRBD1
CASSPKGQENNEQFF
TGTGCCAGCTCACCAAAAGGACAGGAGAACAATGAGCAGTTCTTC
>many|TRBV3-1|TRBJ2-1|NA
CASSQDPGFFQFF
TGTGCCAGCAGCCAAGATCCAGGGTTTTTCCAGTTCTTC
>many|TRBV20-1|TRBJ2-7|NA
CSARDLLREQYF
TGCAGTGCTAGAGATCTACTCAGGGAGCAGTACTTC
>few|TRBV28|TRBJ2-1|TRBD2
CASSLGGKYNEQFF
TGTGCCAGCAGTTTGGGGGGGAAGTACAATGAGCAGTTCTTC
>NA|TRBV7-2|TRBJ2-1|TRBD2
CASSLAYRGSTSGTYNEQFF
TGTGCCAGCAGCTTAGCGTACCGGGGTTCGACTAGCGGAACCTACAATGAGCAGTTCTTC
>few|TRBV25-1|TRBJ1-6|TRBD1
CASSEWGQLNSPLHF
TGTGCCAGCAGTGAATGGGGACAGCTCAATTCACCCCTCCACTTT
>NA|TRBV7-2|TRBJ1-2|TRBD1
CASSLAAGTANYGYTF
TGTGCCAGCAGCTTAGCGGCGGGGACAGCTAACTATGGCTACACCTTC
>NA|TRBV28|TRBJ2-3|TRBD2
CASTAGETATDTQYF
TGTGCCAGCACAGCGGGAGAGACGGCCACAGATACGCAGTATTTT